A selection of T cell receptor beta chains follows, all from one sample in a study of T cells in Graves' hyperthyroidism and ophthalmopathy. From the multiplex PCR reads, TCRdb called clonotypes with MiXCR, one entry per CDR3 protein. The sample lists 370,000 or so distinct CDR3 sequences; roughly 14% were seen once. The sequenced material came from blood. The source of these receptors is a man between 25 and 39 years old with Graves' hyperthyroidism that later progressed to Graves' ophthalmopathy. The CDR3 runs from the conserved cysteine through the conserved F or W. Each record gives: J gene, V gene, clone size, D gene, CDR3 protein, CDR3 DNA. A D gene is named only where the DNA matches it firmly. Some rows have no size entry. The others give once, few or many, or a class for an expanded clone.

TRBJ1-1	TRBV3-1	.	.	CASSQVPTRDYGTEAFF	TGTGCCAGCAGCCAAGTTCCCACCAGGGACTATGGCACTGAAGCTTTCTTT
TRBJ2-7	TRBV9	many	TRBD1	CASSLEGQGLEQYF	TGTGCCAGCAGCCTAGAGGGACAGGGTCTCGAGCAGTACTTC
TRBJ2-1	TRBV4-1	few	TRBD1	CASSQILGTGAGYEQFF	TGCGCCAGCAGCCAGATCCTCGGGACAGGGGCCGGCTATGAGCAGTTCTTC
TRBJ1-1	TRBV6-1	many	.	CASSEMRQGRFQNTEAFF	TGTGCCAGCAGTGAAATGAGGCAGGGTCGGTTCCAAAACACTGAAGCTTTCTTT
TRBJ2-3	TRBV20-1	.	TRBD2	CSAKRLLAGGQYF	TGCAGTGCTAAACGCCTACTAGCGGGGGGTCAGTATTTT
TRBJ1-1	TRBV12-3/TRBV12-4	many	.	CASSANTEAFF	TGTGCCAGCAGTGCTAACACTGAAGCTTTCTTT
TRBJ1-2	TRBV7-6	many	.	CASSLGATGKSGYTF	TGTGCCAGCAGCTTAGGGGCGACCGGAAAATCCGGCTACACCTTC
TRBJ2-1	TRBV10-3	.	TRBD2	CAISSTEAGGRNEQFF	TGTGCCATCAGTAGCACCGAAGCGGGGGGGCGGAATGAGCAGTTCTTC
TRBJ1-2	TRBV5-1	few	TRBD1	CASRRGQGADYGYTF	TGCGCCAGCAGACGTGGACAGGGGGCGGACTATGGCTACACCTTC
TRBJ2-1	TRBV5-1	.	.	CASSSDHPLNNEQFF	TGCGCCAGCAGCTCGGACCATCCGTTAAACAATGAGCAGTTCTTC
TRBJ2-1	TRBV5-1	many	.	CASSFQNNEQFF	TGCGCCAGCAGCTTCCAGAACAATGAGCAGTTCTTC
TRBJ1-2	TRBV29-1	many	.	CSVLKGSGYGYTF	TGCAGCGTTCTTAAGGGGTCTGGCTATGGCTACACCTTC
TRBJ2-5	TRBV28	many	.	CASSDGRWRVETQYF	TGTGCCAGCAGTGACGGACGGTGGAGGGTGGAGACCCAGTACTTC
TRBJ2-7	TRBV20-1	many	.	CSAAKGLSYEQYF	TGCAGTGCCGCCAAGGGACTTTCCTACGAGCAGTACTTC
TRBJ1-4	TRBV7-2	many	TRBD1	CASSTGTVEKLFF	TGTGCCAGCAGTACCGGGACAGTTGAAAAACTGTTTTTT
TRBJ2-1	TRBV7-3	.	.	CASSQPVNEQFF	TGTGCCAGCAGCCAGCCTGTCAATGAGCAGTTCTTC
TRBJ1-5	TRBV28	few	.	CASRDSGPNQPQHF	TGTGCCAGTAGGGACTCCGGACCCAATCAGCCCCAGCATTTT
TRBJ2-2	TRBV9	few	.	CASSVGSVGELFF	TGTGCCAGCAGCGTAGGTAGTGTCGGGGAGCTGTTTTTT
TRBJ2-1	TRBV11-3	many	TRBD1	CASSLVGDSSYNEQFF	TGTGCCAGCAGCTTAGTGGGGGACAGCTCCTACAATGAGCAGTTCTTC
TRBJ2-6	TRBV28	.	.	CASSPWATGANVLTF	TGTGCCAGCAGTCCTTGGGCAACTGGGGCCAACGTCCTGACTTTC
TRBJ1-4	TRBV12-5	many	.	CASGSGVLGEKLFF	TGTGCTAGTGGTTCGGGGGTCTTAGGTGAAAAACTGTTTTTT
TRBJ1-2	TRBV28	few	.	CASSQGGRGYTF	TGTGCCAGCAGCCAAGGGGGACGTGGCTACACCTTC
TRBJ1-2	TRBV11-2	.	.	CASTLGQQLYGYTF	TGTGCCAGCACCTTAGGACAGCAACTTTATGGCTACACCTTC